This TCR beta chain was sequenced for a study of cytomegalovirus exposure and HLA in healthy donors (dated by TCRdb to 2015 to 2018). Regarding the study in general: In an earlier analysis of 587 of the donors, less than 350 Gb of sequence data and 100 million or so unique TCR beta sequences from roughly 180 million T cells were reported. Roughly 300 gigabases of sequencing data and around 85 million unique TCR sequences made up an early release that covered approximately 650 HLA-typed donors. Of the approximately 400 genotyped donors, over 70% fell in the genetic ancestry cluster associated with self-reported Caucasian donors. The study aimed to test whether signatures of past pathogen exposure could be identified by cataloging public T cell receptors. The T cell repertoires of around 730 subjects were profiled by immunosequencing and related to cytomegalovirus serostatus. A separate validation cohort of approximately 120 different subjects was used in addition to the approximately 700-subject first cohort. To predict cytomegalovirus infection status, the study brought together high-throughput TCR immunosequencing, statistical association of individual TCRs with disease status, and machine learning. In a later analysis, previously published TCR beta repertoires from roughly 710 donors were re-analyzed and high-resolution HLA genotyping was added so that TCR occurrence patterns could be studied. Rather than drawing on any new phenotypic data, the later analysis identified candidate immune exposures from TCR beta sequences and the way those sequences occurred across donors. An earlier analysis of around 640 of the donors used high-throughput TCR beta sequencing to judge whether each TCR beta V gene segment behaved as functional or pseudogenic. Alongside the repertoire data, information on donor age, sex, ethnicity and CMV serostatus was compiled. Genome-wide SNP genotypes for about 65% of the 666 donors were used in a later genetic analysis, which treated that subset as a discovery cohort. Every discovery cohort repertoire had been produced on one sequencing platform. HLA typing covered class I and class II loci at four-digit resolution. Typing coverage differed by locus: A, B, C, DRB1 and DQB1 were typed in about 620-630 donors, DQA1 in about 500, DPA1 in some 600, and DPB1 in 472. Roughly 5 DR-DQ haplotypes were treated as single units for association and clustering because of strong linkage in the cohort. Among roughly 400 genotyped donors of the cohort, an average of around 240,000 unique TCR beta nucleotide sequences was sequenced per donor, of which 15% to 20% were non-productive. The research as a whole found: In an earlier analysis of 587 of the donors, most TCR beta V segments appeared in productive rearrangements about 87% or about 30% of the time, broadly matching IMGT annotations. Three of the identified cytomegalovirus-associated TCR beta chains were confirmed in vitro to be specific for cytomegalovirus antigens. Compared with equally common non-associated chains, HLA-associated TCR beta chains in a later analysis were more clonally expanded and had lower generation probabilities. Sequencing depth was assumed to be roughly uniform across donors in the presence/absence analyses, though that assumption may not hold. Because the 87-base-pair reads could not distinguish some IMGT-functional V segments, including TRBV6-2 and TRBV6-3, those segments were excluded. Correlated functional status among segregating V segments might be attributable to linkage disequilibrium, but an unknown experimental factor could not be ruled out. Because counts were too low, 15 to 20 rarely observed V segments, including chromosome 9 orphons, were left out of the earlier analysis of 587 of the donors. A cluster of highly shared sequence variants was judged likely to represent a technical artifact of the sequencing pipeline. A further reported finding was that TCR beta sequences accurately predicted the HLA-A and HLA-B alleles for most subjects in the first cohort. Because HLA typing was unavailable for some donors at each locus, only the typed subset was used in association tests. CMV serostatus was the only immune exposure information available for the cohort. A later analysis reported that several top co-occurrence clusters appeared linked to parvovirus B19, influenza, CMV and Epstein-Barr virus. In a later genetic analysis, a missense DCLRE1C variant was associated with V-gene and J-gene trimming of TCR beta chains, and the association was replicated in an independent cohort. When HLA alleles, especially DR and DQ, strongly co-occurred, TCR associations were difficult to assign to individual alleles. In this cohort, only TCR beta chains were sequenced, and detectable features were limited by the absence of alpha or paired-chain data. According to the authors, the approach could potentially be generalized to other disease states and immunological phenotypes. The classifier was reported to diagnose cytomegalovirus status with high specificity and sensitivity in both the original cohort and the validation cohort. At a false discovery rate of 0.05, a later analysis linked about 17,000 TCR beta sequences to specific HLA alleles. According to a later genetic analysis, donors in an Asian-associated ancestry cluster had fewer N-insertions in productive TCRs than the approximately 710-donor mean. The study gave a list of 150 to 200 TCR beta chains associated with cytomegalovirus. A later analysis found that most CMV-associated TCR beta chains appeared HLA-restricted, with HLA associations seemingly driven largely by CMV exposure. In a later analysis, the rate of TCR association differed among HLA loci, with DRB1 alleles having the most associated TCRs and HLA-C alleles having the fewest. Most TCR sequences were observed very rarely across donors, whereas some public TCRs were present in many individuals.

CDR1 and CDR2 are drawn from the germline V gene (reference sequence): MNHNY, SVGAGI. V is pared back by 7 bases and J by 0 bases, with 10 bases lying between the germline termini. CDR3 length: 14 amino acids, cysteine to phenylalanine. The only DNA kept is the CDR3, 42 bases in frame from the first base. As to this clone: The antigen it binds to is not known. Base qualities were left out, and no much larger clone turns up one base away.

Preparation of the library involved the immunoSEQ multiplex PCR assay. The multiplex PCR relied on a mix of 60 forward primers for TCR Vbeta segments and 13 reverse primers for TCR Jbeta segments. The CDR3 region of rearranged TCR beta genes was amplified from genomic DNA by a multiplex PCR assay. Amplified TCR beta libraries were sequenced as 87-base-pair reads on the Illumina HiSeq System. The study's own analysis went as follows. A later analysis counted about 82 million unique TCR beta chains across the 550 to 750 repertoires, and 10 million to 12 million of these chains were shared by at least two donors. Raw reads were error-corrected and collapsed into unique sequences with a nearest-neighbor algorithm that merged closely related sequences to remove PCR and sequencing errors. Alignment of CDR3 sequences to IMGT reference sequences was used to assign V, D and J gene segments. For a sequence to be retained, a match of at least six nucleotides was required to both a V gene segment and a J gene segment. Rearrangements were called productive when the CDR3 lacked stop codons and stayed in frame with V and J; all others were non-productive. CDR3 was defined by IMGT convention, running from the second conserved V-encoded cysteine to the conserved J-encoded phenylalanine. The earlier analysis of some 550 of the donors excluded any sequence lacking an unambiguous match to a single V gene segment. In an earlier analysis of roughly 500 of the donors, V segments were called functional above 56.7% productive rearrangements and were called segregating when the between-donor standard deviation exceeded 5%. A statistical classification framework was built to diagnose cytomegalovirus status from the catalog of TCR beta chain sequences. In a later analysis, TCR nucleotide sequences were compared against IMGT/GENE-DB human TR gene sequences so that V and J genes could be assigned. Using the TCRdist pipeline, a later analysis assigned CDR3 sequences along with most-parsimonious VDJ recombination scenarios. In a later analysis, every TCR beta chain was defined by the combination of its CDR3 amino acid sequence and its V-gene family, and reads without a unique V-gene family were dropped. As a way to deal with suspected cross-contamination and a sequencing artifact, a later analysis dropped approximately 590 nucleotide sequences that were highly shared and had low generation probability. In a later analysis, a clonal expansion index was calculated for each public chain from normalized within-repertoire ranks of inferred template counts. Generation probabilities in a later analysis came from a VDJ recombination model fitted to out-of-frame rearrangements, and those results were checked against IGoR. A later analysis scored TCR-TCR, TCR-HLA and TCR-CMV co-occurrence with hypergeometric tests, applying a repertoire-size bias correction to TCR pairs. To estimate false discovery rates, a later analysis permuted the HLA or CMV assignments 20 times. In a later analysis, co-occurring TCRs were grouped using DBSCAN, with TCRdist sequence similarity added in when clustering inside HLA-allele-positive subsets. Repertoires with fewer than 30,000 or more than 120,000 public chains, plus five repertoires with anomalous nucleotide sharing, were excluded from co-occurrence clustering. Sourced from immuneACCESS, this table was stored by TCRdb with only in-frame sequences that have V and J called. A share of the clones is absent; for the studies checked, an unresolved V gene accounts for under half, and the remainder has no known explanation. The V and J calls and clone size come from that table; D and trimming were worked out from the DNA. Counted in this sample were roughly 100,000 clones; 65% to 85% of them appeared once. The ten largest clones capture under 2% of the sample.

The cohort consisted of 600 to 700 healthy bone marrow donors. At the time of sampling, every cohort member was nominally healthy, though immune exposures that went unrecorded were likely present. The donor tested CMV seronegative and was one of the 352 seronegative cohort members. Every donor gave a peripheral blood sample, and the peripheral blood mononuclear cells from that sample were used for TCR beta sequencing. Genomic DNA extraction from the blood cell samples was performed with the Qiagen DNeasy Blood Extraction Kit. Material: PBMCs. The clonotype originates from a woman aged 40 to 50 in good health and CMV-seronegative. The V and J segments used are TRBV6-6 and TRBJ1-3, with the D gene not clear enough to name. The CDR3 protein: CASTKGVSGNTIYF. The DNA reads as follows: TGTGCCAGCACCAAAGGAGTCTCTGGAAACACCATATATTTT.